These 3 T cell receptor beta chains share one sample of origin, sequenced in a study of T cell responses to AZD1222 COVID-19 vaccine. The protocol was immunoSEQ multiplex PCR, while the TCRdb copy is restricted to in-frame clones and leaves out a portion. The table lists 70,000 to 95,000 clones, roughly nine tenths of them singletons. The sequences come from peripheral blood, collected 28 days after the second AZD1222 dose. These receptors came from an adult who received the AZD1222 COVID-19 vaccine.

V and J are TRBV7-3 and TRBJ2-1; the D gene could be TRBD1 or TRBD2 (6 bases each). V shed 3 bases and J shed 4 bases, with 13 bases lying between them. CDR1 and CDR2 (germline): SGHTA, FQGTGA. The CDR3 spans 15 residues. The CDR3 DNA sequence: TGTGCCAGCAGCTTGTCCGGGGGCCGGTACAATGAGCAGTTCTTC. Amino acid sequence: CASSLSGGRYNEQFF.

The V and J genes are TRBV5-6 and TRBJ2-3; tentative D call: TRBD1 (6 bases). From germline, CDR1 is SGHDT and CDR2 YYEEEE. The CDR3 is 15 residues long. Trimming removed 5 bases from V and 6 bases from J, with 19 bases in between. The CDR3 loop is CASRPRGSGGDTQYF. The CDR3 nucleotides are TGTGCCAGCAGACCCAGGGGCAGCGGCGGGGATACGCAGTATTTT.

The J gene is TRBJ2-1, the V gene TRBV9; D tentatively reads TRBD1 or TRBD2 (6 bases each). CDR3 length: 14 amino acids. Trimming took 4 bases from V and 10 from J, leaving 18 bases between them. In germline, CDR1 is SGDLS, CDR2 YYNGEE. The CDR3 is CASSSPGGGGEQFF. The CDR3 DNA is TGTGCCAGCAGCTCACCCGGAGGGGGAGGAGAGCAGTTCTTC.